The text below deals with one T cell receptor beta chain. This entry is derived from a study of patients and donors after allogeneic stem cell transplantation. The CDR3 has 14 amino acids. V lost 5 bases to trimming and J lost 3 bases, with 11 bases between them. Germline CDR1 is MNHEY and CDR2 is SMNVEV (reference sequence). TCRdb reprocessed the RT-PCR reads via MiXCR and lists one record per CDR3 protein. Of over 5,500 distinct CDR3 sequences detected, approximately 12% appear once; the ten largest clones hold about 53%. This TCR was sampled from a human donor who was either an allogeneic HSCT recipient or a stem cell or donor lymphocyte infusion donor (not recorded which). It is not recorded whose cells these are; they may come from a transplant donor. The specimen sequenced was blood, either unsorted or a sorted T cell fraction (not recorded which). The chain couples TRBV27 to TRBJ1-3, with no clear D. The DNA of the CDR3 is TGTGCCAGCAGTGGCGGAACGCTTGGAAACACCATATATTTT. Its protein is CASSGGTLGNTIYF.